What follows is one TCR beta chain and its context. TCRdb's table, derived via immunoSEQ multiplex PCR, lists solely in-frame clones and lacks some. The sample comprises fewer than 35,000 clones, around nine tenths of which are singletons, and 1.6% rests with the top ten. Regarding treatment: preoperative locoregional IRX-2 cytokine immunotherapy. Preoperative locoregional IRX-2 cytokine immunotherapy was tested in the phase Ib source study. This record comes from a study of preoperative IRX-2 immunotherapy in early breast cancer. Sequenced material: tumor tissue, taken after IRX-2 immunotherapy. The TCR originated in a human donor with breast cancer.

CDR3 nucleotide sequence: TGTGCCAGCAGTTTACCTCACGCGACAGGGAACGAAGGTGAAAAACTGTTTTTT. Its protein product is CASSLPHATGNEGEKLFF. The V gene is TRBV6-8, the J gene TRBJ1-4, with TRBD1 matching 7 bases. Germline trimming cut 4 bases from V and 7 bases from J; bases unmatched to any gene: 18. Germline V gene lookup returns CDR1 MNHGY and CDR2 SAAAGT. This CDR3 is 18 amino acids long.